The 16 T cell receptor beta chains presented below share a single source sample, sequenced in a study of T-cell memory formation after mild COVID-19. TCRdb re-called the 5' RACE reads through MiXCR, storing one row per CDR3 protein. The repertoire consists of under 600,000 distinct CDR3 sequences, with less than 25% occurring once and the leading ten covering about 8.7%. Sample: PBMCs or a T cell subset sorted from them (not recorded which). These receptors all stem from an adult woman who had mild COVID-19 (a few samples of this study predate the infection). Cell type and time point are not known.

The J gene is TRBJ2-7, the V gene TRBV5-4, with D perhaps assigned TRBD1 or TRBD2 (5 bases each). Between the trimmed V and J ends, which lost 2 bases and 2 bases, there was a span of 11 bases. The CDR3 is made up of 14 amino acids. The germline V gene has CDR1 SGHNT and CDR2 YYREEE (reference sequence). CDR3 residues: CASSFMRGPYEQYF. CDR3 DNA: TGTGCCAGCAGCTTTATGAGGGGCCCCTACGAGCAGTACTTC.

This clonotype turned up a few times. The chain joins TRBV3-1 to TRBJ2-7, with 8 positions matching TRBD2. CDR3 size: 15 residues. CDR1 LGHDT and CDR2 YNNKEL come from the germline V gene (reference sequence). The ends lost 0 bases at V and 9 bases at J; junction bases unmatched: 10. For the CDR3, the DNA is TGTGCCAGCAGCCAAGATTTAACGGGGGGGAATCGGCAGTACTTC. Amino acid sequence: CASSQDLTGGNRQYF.

This clonotype was detected only a few times. This rearrangement joins TRBV20-1 to TRBJ1-6, with 7 positions matching TRBD1. Germline trimming cut 6 bases from V and 4 bases from J; bases unmatched to any gene: 9. The CDR3 consists of 15 residues. Germline V gene data show CDR1 as DFQATT and CDR2 as SNEGSKA (reference sequence). Written as DNA, the CDR3 is TGCAGTGCAAGGCCGGGACAGACATATAATTCACCCCTCCACTTT. It yields the protein CSARPGQTYNSPLHF.

The chain joins TRBV6-2 or TRBV6-3 to TRBJ2-4, with a weak D call TRBD1 (5 bases). Per germline, CDR1 MNHEY and CDR2 SVGEGT. Trimming shortened V by 6 bases and J by 13 bases, and 13 bases separated the two germline ends. This CDR3 is 11 amino acids long. This CDR3 reads CASSQTGHQYF. As DNA, the CDR3 is TGTGCCAGCAGCCAAACAGGACACCAGTACTTC.

CDR3 nucleotide sequence: TGTGCCAGCAGCTTAGCTGGGGGCTGGCGAGAGACCCAGTACTTC. This sequence encodes CASSLAGGWRETQYF. The gene calls are TRBV7-9 and TRBJ2-5, with a weak D call TRBD1 (6 bases). Between the trimmed V and J ends, which lost 0 bases and 4 bases, there was a span of 12 bases. The CDR3 is 15 amino acids. Germline V CDR1 and CDR2: SEHNR, FQNEAQ (reference sequence).

The chain links TRBV9 to TRBJ1-4; TRBD1 is a possible D gene (6 bases). The germline gives CDR1 SGDLS, CDR2 YYNGEE. V was shortened by 4 bases and J by 8 bases, with 12 bases between the two germline ends. CDR3 length: 13 amino acids. The DNA of the CDR3 is TGTGCCAGCAGCCCTGGGGGCCGCGAAAAACTGTTTTTT. This encodes CASSPGGREKLFF.

This clonotype has more than one count but fewer than ten. V and J are TRBV7-2 and TRBJ2-5, with 10 nucleotides matching TRBD2. The germline gives CDR1 SGHTA, CDR2 FQGNSA. The trim removed 5 bases at V and 2 bases at J, leaving 2 bases unmatched. The CDR3 consists of 14 residues. The CDR3: CASSMTSGQETQYF. In nucleotides, the CDR3 is TGTGCCAGCAGCATGACTAGCGGGCAAGAGACCCAGTACTTC.

The chain links TRBV10-3 to TRBJ1-1; weak D call: TRBD1 (5 bases). This CDR3 has 16 residues. In germline, CDR1 is ENHRY, CDR2 SYGVKD. V lost 3 bases and J 0 bases, leaving 14 bases between the germline ends. DNA of the CDR3: TGTGCCATCAGTGACGACCCGCTGGGGCTGAACACTGAAGCTTTCTTT. It specifies CAISDDPLGLNTEAFF.

The rearrangement joins TRBV19 to TRBJ1-1; no reliable D call. Germline CDR1 reads LNHDA; CDR2 reads SQIVND (reference sequence). The CDR3 contains 16 residues. V was cut by 0 bases and J by 4 bases, with 15 bases left in between. The CDR3 spells CASSIDRLGRGTEAFF. Written as DNA, the CDR3 is TGTGCCAGTAGTATAGATCGGCTGGGTCGCGGCACTGAAGCTTTCTTT.

The rearrangement links TRBV5-1 to TRBJ2-1; TRBD1 is a possible D gene (6 bases). Germline V gene lookup returns CDR1 SGHRS and CDR2 YFSETQ. The CDR3 is 16 amino acids. Trimming took off 0 bases at V and 1 base at J, with 11 bases between the two ends. In DNA, the CDR3 is TGCGCCAGCAGCTTGGGGGACATTTTATCCTACAATGAGCAGTTCTTC. Its protein is CASSLGDILSYNEQFF.

The J gene is TRBJ2-5, the V gene TRBV29-1; D is uncertain. V lost 4 bases to trimming and J lost 1 base, with 7 bases between them. The CDR3 runs to 12 residues. Germline lookup yields CDR1 SQVTM and CDR2 ANQGSEA. The CDR3 sequence is CSVGSAQETQYF. CDR3 nucleotides: TGCAGCGTTGGCAGTGCCCAAGAGACCCAGTACTTC.

The chain combines TRBV30 with TRBJ2-7; D possibly corresponds to TRBD2 (6 bases). The CDR3 runs 15 residues. Germline CDR1 is GTSNPN and CDR2 is SVGIG (reference sequence). The ends were cut back, 1 base at V and 2 bases at J, with 15 bases in the middle. The CDR3 sequence: CAWSDIGGRTYEQYF. In nucleotides, the CDR3 is TGTGCCTGGAGTGACATCGGGGGACGGACCTACGAGCAGTACTTC.

CDR3 residues: CASSLVGPTGGFLQNTEAFF. The CDR3 DNA sequence: TGTGCCAGCAGCTTAGTGGGCCCAACAGGGGGTTTTCTTCAGAACACTGAAGCTTTCTTT. This chain links TRBV7-6 with TRBJ1-1; the match to TRBD1 covers 8 bases. V shed 1 base and J 1 base; nucleotides not matched to a gene: 17. The germline V gene encodes CDR1 SGHVS and CDR2 FNYEAQ. The CDR3 has 20 amino acids.

This clonotype was counted a few times. The rearrangement links TRBV14 to TRBJ1-1; no clear D gene. Germline CDR1 is SGHDN and CDR2 is FVKESK. The V end was cut by 1 base, the J end by 3 bases, with 12 bases between. The CDR3 runs 15 residues. The CDR3 sequence: CASSQANWRDTEAFF. CDR3 coding DNA: TGTGCCAGCAGCCAAGCTAACTGGAGGGACACTGAAGCTTTCTTT.

This clonotype appeared many times. V and J are TRBV4-1 and TRBJ2-3; no reliable D call. The CDR3 totals 14 residues. The V gene lost 2 bases and the J gene lost 2 bases, with 8 bases spanning the gap. Germline CDR1 reads MGHRA; CDR2 reads YSYEKL. The CDR3 sequence is CASSQSTTTDTQYF. The CDR3 DNA is TGCGCCAGCAGCCAATCCACCACCACAGATACGCAGTATTTT.

The chain is built from TRBV7-3 and TRBJ2-3, with no clear D. Germline CDR1 SGHTA, CDR2 FQGTGA. Trimming removed 4 bases at V and 1 base at J, with 9 bases between. The CDR3 runs 14 residues. Written as DNA, the CDR3 is TGTGCCAGCAGCTCGTCCGCTGGCACAGATACGCAGTATTTT. As protein: CASSSSAGTDTQYF.